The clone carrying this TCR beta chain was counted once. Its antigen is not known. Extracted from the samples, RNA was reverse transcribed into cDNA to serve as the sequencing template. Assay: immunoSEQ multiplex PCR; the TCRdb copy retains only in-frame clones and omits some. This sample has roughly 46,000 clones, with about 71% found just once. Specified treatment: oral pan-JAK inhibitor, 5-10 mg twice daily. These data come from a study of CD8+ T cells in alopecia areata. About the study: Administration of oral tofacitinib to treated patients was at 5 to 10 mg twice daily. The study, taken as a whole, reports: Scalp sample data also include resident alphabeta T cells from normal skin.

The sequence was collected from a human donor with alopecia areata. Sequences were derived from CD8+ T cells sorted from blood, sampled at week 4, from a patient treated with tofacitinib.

CDR3 DNA: TGCGCCAGCAGCACTGACTACGAGCAGTACTTC. Its translation is CASSTDYEQYF. The J gene is TRBJ2-7, the V gene TRBV5-1; D gene ambiguous. CDR3 size: 11 residues. In germline, CDR1 is SGHRS, CDR2 YFSETQ. The V end was cut by 4 bases, the J end by 3 bases, with 5 bases between.